The clone carrying this T cell receptor (beta chain) was counted between two and nine times. Its target is unknown. A sample-barcoded 5' primer and a J-beta primer mix were used in a second PCR of roughly 7 to 11 cycles. Each of the cDNA molecules was tagged by a template-switch adaptor with 12 random nucleotides. TCRdb re-called the 5' RACE reads through MiXCR, storing one row per CDR3 protein. Of over 600,000 distinct CDR3 sequences in the sample, around three fifths were seen once. There are 15 residues in the CDR3. J was trimmed by 5 bases and V by 3 bases; bases with no gene match: 7. CDR1 and CDR2 (germline): MNHEY, SMNVEV (reference sequence). The record originates from a study of blood T cells in healthy people across ages. The study, taken as a whole, reports: Unsorted PBMCs blocked a conclusive comparison of naive and antigen-experienced cells.

Each of the donors had 9 to 10 milliliters of peripheral blood drawn into EDTA-treated Vacutainer tubes. The rearrangement uses TRBV27 and TRBJ2-5; 9 bases map to TRBD1. Material: blood. This TCR was sampled from a man aged 40-49 years in good health. The CDR3 spells CASSFGTGRSETQYF. The DNA of the CDR3 is TGTGCCAGCAGTTTCGGGACAGGGAGATCGGAGACCCAGTACTTC.